These 18 T cell receptor beta chains share one sample of origin, sequenced in a study of cytomegalovirus exposure and HLA in healthy donors. Using immunoSEQ multiplex PCR, the repertoire was profiled, and TCRdb retains in-frame clones only, with some absent. The table includes under 200,000 clones, around 96% detected once. Sequences were obtained from PBMCs. All receptors derive from a young woman in good health and CMV-seronegative.

This chain connects TRBV14 to TRBJ2-7, with 8 positions matching TRBD1. V was pared by 4 bases and J by 2 bases, with 1 base of the junction left unmatched. The CDR3 contains 13 residues. Germline V CDR1 and CDR2: SGHDN, FVKESK. The CDR3 region has the DNA TGTGCCAGCAGCCGGGGACAGGCCTACGAGCAGTACTTC. Protein sequence: CASSRGQAYEQYF. Full variable domain (missing parts from reference TRBV14 and TRBJ2-7): EAGVTQFPSHSVIEKGQTVTLRCDPISGHDNLYWYRRVMGKEIKFLLHFVKESKQDESGMPNNRFLAERTGGTYSTLKVQPAELEDSGVYFCASSRGQAYEQYFGPGTRLTVT.

This clone was counted a single time. The chain links TRBV10-3 to TRBJ2-7, with TRBD1 as a possible D gene (5 bases). Trimming stripped 4 bases from V and 3 bases from J, with 13 bases between. CDR1 and CDR2 from the germline V gene are ENHRY and SYGVKD. The CDR3 spans 14 residues. The CDR3 DNA reads as TGTGCCATCAGTGGAACCGACAGTAGCTACGAGCAGTACTTC. The encoded protein is CAISGTDSSYEQYF.

The V call is TRBV6-5, the J call TRBJ1-1; 10 bases line up with TRBD1. J was trimmed by 4 bases and V by 6 bases; bases with no gene match: 8. The CDR3 runs 15 residues. Germline V gives CDR1 MNHEY, CDR2 SVGAGI. The CDR3 sequence: CASRLTGGVSTEAFF. In nucleotides, the CDR3 is TGTGCCAGCAGACTGACAGGGGGCGTTTCCACTGAAGCTTTCTTT.

This chain uses TRBV10-3 with TRBJ2-5; 7 bases align to TRBD2. This CDR3 is built from 15 residues. CDR1 ENHRY and CDR2 SYGVKD come from the germline V gene. V shed 1 base, J shed 5 bases, and the junction held 7 bases outside the gene matches. CDR3 sequence: CAISEFRGGSETQYF. Here the CDR3 DNA reads TGTGCCATCAGTGAGTTCCGGGGAGGGTCCGAGACCCAGTACTTC.

This clone occurred once. The rearrangement uses TRBV6-6 and TRBJ2-7; the match to TRBD2 covers 8 bases. The V and J ends lost 2 bases and 4 bases, in that order; junction bases with no gene match: 4. The germline CDR1 and CDR2 sequences are MNHNY and SVGAGI (reference sequence). This CDR3 has 14 residues. This chain's CDR3 is CASSYGGLEYEQYF. The CDR3 DNA follows: TGTGCCAGCAGTTACGGGGGACTAGAATACGAGCAGTACTTC.

The rearrangement links TRBV5-6 to TRBJ2-2, with 8 bases identical to TRBD1. CDR1 and CDR2 (germline): SGHDT, YYEEEE. CDR3 length: 15 residues. Germline trimming cut 4 bases from V and 0 bases from J; bases unmatched to any gene: 2. The chain's CDR3 is CASSPDRANTGELFF. DNA of the CDR3: TGTGCCAGCAGCCCGGACAGGGCGAACACCGGGGAGCTGTTTTTT.

The chain uses TRBV19 and TRBJ2-2; weak D call: TRBD2 (6 bases). The CDR3 contains 15 residues. Deletions cut 6 bases from V and 4 bases from J, with 15 bases between. From germline, CDR1 is LNHDA and CDR2 SQIVND (reference sequence). The CDR3 nucleotides read TGTGCCAGTAGCCCCATGGTCGGGAGCACCGGGGAGCTGTTTTTT. This gives the protein CASSPMVGSTGELFF.

The gene calls are TRBV5-6 and TRBJ1-1; D may be TRBD1 (6 bases). In germline, CDR1 is SGHDT, CDR2 YYEEEE. The CDR3 loop spans 16 amino acids. Trimming took 0 bases from V and 0 from J, leaving 12 bases between them. The DNA of the CDR3 is TGTGCCAGCAGCTTGGGAGGGGGTGGAATGAACACTGAAGCTTTCTTT. It specifies CASSLGGGGMNTEAFF.

This chain connects TRBV5-1 to TRBJ2-5; a weak D match, TRBD2 (6 bases). Germline loops: CDR1 SGHRS, CDR2 YFSETQ. Trimming removed 0 bases from V and 5 bases from J, with 14 bases in between. The CDR3 is 15 amino acids. CDR3 sequence: CASSLEGQAGETQYF. CDR3 DNA sequence: TGCGCCAGCAGCTTGGAAGGACAAGCGGGCGAGACCCAGTACTTC.

This chain joins TRBV7-2 and TRBJ1-1; no clear D. The V gene lost 5 bases and the J gene lost 1 base, with 8 bases spanning the gap. Looked up from germline, CDR1 is SGHTA and CDR2 is FQGNSA. This CDR3 contains 13 residues. CDR3 sequence reads: CASSPQPNTEAFF. The CDR3, as DNA: TGTGCCAGCAGCCCACAGCCGAACACTGAAGCTTTCTTT.

The V call is TRBV4-3, the J call TRBJ2-4, with no clear D. CDR1 is LGHNA, CDR2 YSLEER, per germline. Trimming stripped 0 bases from V and 1 base from J, with 10 bases between. CDR3 size: 16 residues. The CDR3 DNA sequence: TGCGCCAGCAGCCAAGAAATAGCTTCGGCCAAAAACATTCAGTACTTC. Its translation: CASSQEIASAKNIQYF.

The genes are TRBV5-1 and TRBJ2-3; TRBD2 agrees at 9 bases. The CDR3 has 17 residues. CDR1 is SGHRS and CDR2 is YFSETQ in the germline V gene. V was clipped by 4 bases and J by 2 bases; unmatched bases: 11. The CDR3 DNA reads as TGCGCCAGCAGCAAACCCGGGCTAGCGGGGCTCACAGATACGCAGTATTTT. This translates into CASSKPGLAGLTDTQYF.

The V call is TRBV2, the J call TRBJ1-6, with TRBD1 identical over 8 bases. J gave up 5 bases and V 7 bases, and 7 bases lay outside the gene matches. Germline-derived CDR1 and CDR2 are SNHLY and FYNNEI. CDR3 length equals 15 residues. Here the CDR3 reads CASTRTGSHNSPLHF. The CDR3 DNA sequence: TGTGCCAGCACCAGGACAGGGAGTCATAATTCACCCCTCCACTTT.

The chain uses TRBV6-5 and TRBJ1-4; D perhaps matches TRBD1 (5 bases). Germline V CDR1 and CDR2: MNHEY, SVGAGI. The CDR3 extends over 13 amino acids. V lost 0 bases and J 8 bases, leaving 7 bases between the germline ends. For the CDR3, the DNA is TGTGCCAGCAGTTACTCCCGGGGGGAAAAACTGTTTTTT. Encoded protein: CASSYSRGEKLFF.

The chain employs TRBV19 and TRBJ2-7; tentative D call: TRBD2 (6 bases). The CDR3 loop spans 16 amino acids. V lost 5 bases and J lost 0, with 17 bases in between. Germline CDR1 reads LNHDA; CDR2 reads SQIVND (reference sequence). The CDR3 loop reads CASSSPRGTSSYEQYF. The CDR3 DNA follows: TGTGCCAGTAGTTCCCCACGCGGGACCAGCTCCTACGAGCAGTACTTC.

This clone was counted a single time. V and J are TRBV7-2 and TRBJ2-1, with D hard to call. V was shortened by 4 bases and J by 12 bases, with 16 bases between the two germline ends. The germline V gene has CDR1 SGHTA and CDR2 FQGNSA. This CDR3 comprises 13 residues. CDR3 protein: CASSSSLVYGQFF. Written as DNA, the CDR3 is TGTGCCAGCAGCTCATCCTTAGTATATGGGCAGTTCTTC.

V is TRBV5-1 and J is TRBJ2-5, with D possibly TRBD1 on 6 matching bases. The CDR3 spans 14 residues. V lost 2 bases and J 5 bases, leaving 13 bases between the germline ends. Per the germline V gene, CDR1 is SGHRS and CDR2 is YFSETQ. The CDR3 nucleotides are TGCGCCAGCAGCTTCTTGGCGAGGGGGGAGACCCAGTACTTC. Its translation is CASSFLARGETQYF.

The chain recombines TRBV4-1 with TRBJ1-2; TRBD1 matches at 8 bases. With V trimmed by 0 bases and J by 2 bases, 11 bases remained unmatched. This CDR3 contains 18 residues. Germline V gene sequence: CDR1 MGHRA, CDR2 YSYEKL. The CDR3 DNA reads as TGCGCCAGCAGCCAAGACAAGAGAAAGGACAGGGACAACTATGGCTACACCTTC. This translates into CASSQDKRKDRDNYGYTF.